One sample yielded the 18 T cell receptor beta chains listed below, sequenced in a study of OX40 agonist ivuxolimab in advanced cancers. Sequencing used immunoSEQ multiplex PCR; TCRdb keeps in-frame clones, though not all of them. Of just over 50,000 clones in the sample, roughly four fifths are singletons; the top ten hold more than 2.5%. Sequencing was performed on CD4+ or CD8+ T cells sorted from blood, taken in a trial of the OX40 agonist ivuxolimab. The receptors come from an adult with an advanced solid tumor such as melanoma, head and neck, liver or kidney cancer.

The genes are TRBV27 and TRBJ1-1; D gene ambiguous. Germline assignment: CDR1 MNHEY and CDR2 SMNVEV (reference sequence). This CDR3 has 14 amino acids. V was pared by 5 bases and J by 3 bases, with 13 bases between. This CDR3 reads CASSPPGGYTEAFF. The CDR3 bases are TGTGCCAGCAGTCCTCCGGGTGGGTACACTGAAGCTTTCTTT.

Relative to its sample, this clone is medium-sized. This CDR3 is also generated by other DNA sequences in the sample. V gene TRBV6-5 combines with J gene TRBJ1-2; TRBD1 matches 9 bases. Germline V lookup: CDR1 MNHEY, CDR2 SVGAGI. This CDR3 has 14 amino acids. The trim removed 6 bases at V and 7 bases at J, leaving 9 bases unmatched. CDR3 nucleotide sequence: TGTGCCAGCAGAAGACAGGGGGGTACAGGTGGCTACACCTTC. This sequence encodes CASRRQGGTGGYTF.

This chain links TRBV18 with TRBJ2-3; 10 nucleotides match TRBD2. After removal of 2 bases from V and 5 bases from J, the junction contained 7 bases not matched to a gene. CDR1 and CDR2 from the germline V gene are KGHSH and LQKENI. This CDR3 contains 16 residues. Here the CDR3 reads CASSPSGGASKDTQYF. CDR3 in DNA: TGTGCCAGCTCACCAAGCGGGGGGGCGTCTAAAGATACGCAGTATTTT.

The V gene is TRBV6-1, the J gene TRBJ2-1; D is uncertain. Germline CDR1 reads MNHNS; CDR2 reads SASEGT. V was cut by 2 bases and J by 10 bases, with 15 bases left in between. This CDR3 comprises 14 residues. The CDR3 coding sequence is TGTGCCAGCAGTGAAAACGGCCAAGGCGGAGAGCAGTTCTTC. It is translated as CASSENGQGGEQFF.

J is TRBJ1-2 and V is TRBV29-1, with TRBD1 matching over 7 bases. V lost 7 bases to trimming and J lost 3 bases; unmatched junction nucleotides: 11. The germline CDR1 and CDR2 sequences are SQVTM and ANQGSEA. This CDR3 has 14 amino acids. CDR3 sequence (DNA): TGCAGCGCCCCAGGGCAGGGGGGGTACTATGGCTACACCTTC. This sequence encodes CSAPGQGGYYGYTF.

V gene TRBV9 combines with J gene TRBJ1-6; 7 positions agree with TRBD1. The CDR3 spans 15 residues. Germline trimming cut 0 bases from V and 10 bases from J; bases unmatched to any gene: 7. Looked up from germline, CDR1 is SGDLS and CDR2 is YYNGEE. The CDR3 nucleotides read TGTGCCAGCAGCGTAGTGCCGACAGGGCGATCACCCCTCCACTTT. Translating gives CASSVVPTGRSPLHF.

The gene calls are TRBV13 and TRBJ2-6; 12 bases are shared with TRBD2. The J segment lost 4 bases and the V segment lost 5 bases, leaving 6 bases of the junction unmatched. This CDR3 is built from 17 residues. CDR1 is PRHDT, CDR2 FYEKMQ, per germline (reference sequence). CDR3 residues: CASSPGLAGTGANVLTF. CDR3 DNA sequence: TGTGCCAGCAGCCCCGGACTAGCGGGGACAGGGGCCAACGTCCTGACTTTC.

V and J are TRBV11-2 and TRBJ1-6; D is possibly TRBD1 (6 bases). From germline, CDR1 is SGHAT and CDR2 FQNNGV. The CDR3 covers 15 residues. The V end lost 4 bases, the J end lost 7 bases, and 14 bases lay between the germline ends. In DNA, the CDR3 is TGTGCCAGCAGCTCGCAACAGGGAAGGAATTCACCCCTCCACTTT. Protein sequence: CASSSQQGRNSPLHF.

The chain uses TRBV11-3 and TRBJ1-1; D not resolved. This CDR3 has 13 amino acids. Deletions cut 5 bases from V and 6 bases from J, with 13 bases between. The germline CDR1 and CDR2 sequences are SGHNT and YENEEA. The CDR3 DNA reads TGTGCCAGCAGCCTCGACGGACTCTCTGAAGCTTTCTTT. Translated, it gives CASSLDGLSEAFF.

This sequence joins TRBV6-1 and TRBJ1-2; a weak D match, TRBD1 (5 bases). CDR3 length: 15 residues. Germline CDR1 MNHNS, CDR2 SASEGT. Trimming removed 7 bases at V and 7 bases at J, with 22 bases between. CDR3: CASKPSSTGSLGYTF. Here the CDR3 DNA reads TGTGCCAGCAAACCTTCCTCCACAGGATCCCTTGGCTACACCTTC.

The chain has TRBV2 and TRBJ1-2; a weak D match, TRBD1 (6 bases). The CDR3 contains 13 residues. The germline gives CDR1 SNHLY, CDR2 FYNNEI. V gave up 6 bases and J gave up 2 bases, with 10 bases separating them. The chain's CDR3 is CASSGQPNYGYTF. CDR3 DNA sequence: TGTGCCAGCAGCGGACAGCCCAACTATGGCTACACCTTC. The full variable domain, in which reference TRBV2 and TRBJ1-2 provide the parts outside the CDR3, is EPEVTQTPSHQVTQMGQEVILRCVPISNHLYFYWYRQILGQKVEFLVSFYNNEISEKSEIFDDQFSVERPDGSNFTLKIRSTKLEDSAMYFCASSGQPNYGYTFGSGTRLTVV.

This rearrangement joins TRBV6-1 to TRBJ1-2; a weak D match, TRBD1 (5 bases). The CDR3 totals 13 residues. CDR1 and CDR2 from the germline V gene are MNHNS and SASEGT. V dropped 6 bases and J dropped 7 bases, with 15 bases sitting between them. CDR3 coding DNA: TGTGCCAGCAGGGAGGAGCAGGGCACTGGCTACACCTTC. It specifies CASREEQGTGYTF.

This CDR3 reads CASTLYSNQPQHF. Written as DNA, the CDR3 is TGTGCCAGCACCCTTTATAGCAATCAGCCCCAGCATTTT. The chain carries TRBV6-1 and TRBJ1-5; D ambiguous. V dropped 7 bases and J dropped 0 bases, with 7 bases sitting between them. The CDR3 consists of 13 residues. Germline V gene sequence: CDR1 MNHNS, CDR2 SASEGT.

The V and J genes are TRBV7-2 and TRBJ2-3, with TRBD1 matching over 7 bases. The CDR3 covers 14 residues. After removal of 5 bases from V and 3 bases from J, the junction contained 5 bases not matched to a gene. Germline V gene lookup returns CDR1 SGHTA and CDR2 FQGNSA. The CDR3, as DNA: TGTGCCAGCAGCAGGGGGCCGTTGACAGATACGCAGTATTTT. Its protein is CASSRGPLTDTQYF.

The V gene is TRBV7-7, the J gene TRBJ2-1; D is perhaps TRBD2 (6 bases). With 1 base removed from V and 4 bases from J, the gap between germline ends came to 11 bases. Germline V lookup: CDR1 SSHAT, CDR2 FNYEAQ (reference sequence). The CDR3 extends over 15 amino acids. The CDR3 here is CASSLDGGRYNEQFF. As DNA, the CDR3 is TGTGCCAGCAGCTTAGACGGGGGTAGATACAATGAGCAGTTCTTC.

The rearrangement uses TRBV6-5 and TRBJ1-2; a possible D gene is TRBD1 (6 bases). The CDR3 sequence is 16 residues long. CDR1 and CDR2 from the germline V gene are MNHEY and SVGAGI. The germline V and J ends were trimmed by 2 bases and 5 bases, with 18 bases remaining between them. DNA of the CDR3: TGTGCCAGCAGTTACGCGGGACACCTAAGGATGTATGGCTACACCTTC. It yields the protein CASSYAGHLRMYGYTF.

V is TRBV6-5 and J is TRBJ1-1; D remains unclear. V lost 10 bases, J lost 3 bases, and 15 bases lay in between. The CDR3 is 13 amino acids. CDR1 MNHEY and CDR2 SVGAGI come from the germline V gene. The CDR3 reads CAIRDSTHTEAFF. CDR3 nucleotides: TGTGCCATCCGGGATAGCACCCACACTGAAGCTTTCTTT.

The chain uses TRBV7-9 and TRBJ2-7; 7 bases are a match to TRBD1. CDR1 and CDR2 from the germline V gene are SEHNR and FQNEAQ (reference sequence). Trimming at V came to 4 bases and at J to 5 bases, leaving 8 bases not matched to a gene. CDR3 length: 14 amino acids. The CDR3 reads CASSSDRVVNEQYF. CDR3 nucleotides: TGTGCCAGCAGCTCCGACAGGGTTGTCAACGAGCAGTACTTC. Supplemented by reference TRBV7-9 and TRBJ2-7, the full variable domain reads DTGVSQNPRHKITKRGQNVTFRCDPISEHNRLYWYRQTLGQGPEFLTYFQNEAQLEKSRLLSDRFSAERPKGSFSTLEIQRTEQGDSAMYLCASSSDRVVNEQYFGPGTRLTVT.